These 8 T cell receptor beta chains came from one sample sequenced in a study of control samples from healthy donors and cancer patients. Sequencing used immunoSEQ multiplex PCR; TCRdb keeps in-frame clones, though not all of them. Here the sample spans some 150,000 clones, nearly 96% being singletons. Sequenced: blood. Receptor source: a young woman in good health.

The chain joins TRBV6-1 to TRBJ2-2, with a weak D call TRBD2 (6 bases). This CDR3 has 15 residues. Trimming left V 3 bases short and J 3 bases short, with 11 bases between. Germline V lookup: CDR1 MNHNS, CDR2 SASEGT. The CDR3 spells CASSDARDYTGELFF. The CDR3 nucleotides read TGTGCCAGCAGTGATGCCAGGGACTACACCGGGGAGCTGTTTTTT.

The chain carries TRBV11-3 and TRBJ2-1; possibly TRBD1 for D (5 bases). CDR3 length: 15 residues. Trimming removed 0 bases from V and 4 bases from J, with 10 bases in between. Germline V gene sequence: CDR1 SGHNT, CDR2 YENEEA. CDR3 loop: CASSLENGAYNEQFF. Here the CDR3 DNA reads TGTGCCAGCAGCTTAGAAAATGGGGCGTACAATGAGCAGTTCTTC.

CDR3 sequence (DNA): TGTGCCAGCAGCGCTCGGGGAGCCCCCTACAATGAGCAGTTCTTC. Translated: CASSARGAPYNEQFF. The chain employs TRBV9 and TRBJ2-1; perhaps TRBD2 as D (5 bases). Germline values: CDR1 SGDLS, CDR2 YYNGEE. There are 15 residues in the CDR3. The ends were cut back, 3 bases at V and 2 bases at J, with 12 bases in the middle.

The chain joins TRBV10-3 to TRBJ2-7; 9 bases map to TRBD1. Germline assignment: CDR1 ENHRY and CDR2 SYGVKD. This CDR3 region has 15 residues. V shed 4 bases, J shed 7 bases, and the junction held 11 bases outside the gene matches. The CDR3 region is CAISVFSTGGGEQYF. The CDR3 DNA is TGTGCCATCAGTGTATTTTCGACAGGGGGAGGAGAGCAGTACTTC.

The J gene is TRBJ2-6, the V gene TRBV19; the D call may be TRBD1 or TRBD2 (6 bases each). Germline V gene data show CDR1 as LNHDA and CDR2 as SQIVND (reference sequence). The CDR3 runs 17 residues. V shed 8 bases and J shed 0 bases, with 17 bases lying between them. CDR3 loop: CASCEGGRISGANVLTF. Written as DNA, the CDR3 is TGTGCCAGTTGCGAGGGGGGCCGCATCTCTGGGGCCAACGTCCTGACTTTC.

The gene calls are TRBV19 and TRBJ1-1; 8 nucleotides match TRBD1. CDR1 and CDR2 from the germline V gene are LNHDA and SQIVND (reference sequence). Trimming removed 10 bases from V and 6 bases from J; junction bases left unmatched: 22. This CDR3 contains 17 residues. For the CDR3, the DNA is TGTGCCACTCATCCACTCGCAGGGGGCTTTCGCGTCGCTGAAGCTTTCTTT. Protein: CATHPLAGGFRVAEAFF.

This chain links TRBV27 with TRBJ2-3; unclear D gene. Per germline, CDR1 MNHEY and CDR2 SMNVEV (reference sequence). V was clipped by 3 bases and J by 0 bases, with 13 bases between them. The CDR3 has 16 residues. The CDR3 nucleotides are TGTGCCAGCAGTTTCTCCCCTTCACAGAGCACAGATACGCAGTATTTT. This translates into CASSFSPSQSTDTQYF.

The J gene is TRBJ1-6, the V gene TRBV30; D is perhaps TRBD1 (6 bases). V was trimmed by 0 bases and J by 7 bases, leaving 16 bases between them. Germline V lookup: CDR1 GTSNPN, CDR2 SVGIG (reference sequence). The CDR3 loop spans 16 amino acids. CDR3 amino acids: CAWSVRTASWNSPLHF. In nucleotides, the CDR3 is TGTGCCTGGAGTGTAAGGACAGCCTCATGGAATTCACCCCTCCACTTT.